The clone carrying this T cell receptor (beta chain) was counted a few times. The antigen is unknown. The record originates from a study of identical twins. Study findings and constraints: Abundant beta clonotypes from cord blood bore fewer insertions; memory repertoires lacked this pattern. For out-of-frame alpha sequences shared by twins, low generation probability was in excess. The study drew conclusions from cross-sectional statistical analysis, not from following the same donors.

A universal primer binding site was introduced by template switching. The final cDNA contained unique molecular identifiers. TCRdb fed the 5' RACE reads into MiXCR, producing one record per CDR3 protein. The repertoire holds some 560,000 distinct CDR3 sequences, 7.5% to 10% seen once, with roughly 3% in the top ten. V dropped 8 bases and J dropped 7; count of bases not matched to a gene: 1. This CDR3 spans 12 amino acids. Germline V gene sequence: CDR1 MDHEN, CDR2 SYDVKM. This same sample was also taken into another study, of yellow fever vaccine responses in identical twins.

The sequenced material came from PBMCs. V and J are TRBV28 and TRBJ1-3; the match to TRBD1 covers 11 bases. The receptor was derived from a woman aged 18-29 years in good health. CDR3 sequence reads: CASRDRGNTIYF. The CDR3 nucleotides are TGTGCCAGCCGGGACAGGGGGAACACCATATATTTT. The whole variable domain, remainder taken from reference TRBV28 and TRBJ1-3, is DVKVTQSSRYLVKRTGEKVFLECVQDMDHENMFWYRQDPGLGLRLIYFSYDVKMKEKGDIPEGYSVSREKKERFSLILESASTNQTSMYLCASRDRGNTIYFGEGSWLTVV.